Listed here are 18 T cell receptor beta chains from one sample, sequenced in a study of molecular identifiers for immune sequencing clone quantification. TCRdb analysed the PCR reads with MiXCR anew, one entry per CDR3 protein. Of hundreds of thousands of distinct CDR3 sequences in the sample, over 25% are singletons; the top ten hold 0.78%. Sequencing input: naive CD8+ T cells from blood, with Jurkat cell RNA spiked in. Subset meaning: FACS-sorted CD8+CD4-CCR7+CD45RA+ naive T cells. The receptors were gathered from a human donor in good health. Some libraries in this study had Jurkat cell RNA spiked in.

This clonotype occurred a few times. The genes are TRBV7-9 and TRBJ2-3; D not resolved. In germline, CDR1 is SEHNR, CDR2 FQNEAQ (reference sequence). The V and J ends lost 3 bases and 4 bases respectively, with 14 bases between them. This CDR3 is 15 amino acids long. The DNA of the CDR3 is TGTGCCAGCAGCTTGGTTAGGGAAGAGGCAGATACGCAGTATTTT. Translating it yields CASSLVREEADTQYF.

The gene calls are TRBV11-2 and TRBJ2-3; D gene uncertain. The CDR3 spans 17 residues. V shed 1 base and J shed 0 bases, with 14 bases lying between them. Germline CDR1 SGHAT, CDR2 FQNNGV. The CDR3 loop is CASSLVGVEVSTDTQYF. CDR3 nucleotides: TGTGCCAGCAGCTTAGTTGGGGTCGAGGTCAGCACAGATACGCAGTATTTT.

This clonotype appeared many times. This chain uses TRBV5-6 with TRBJ2-5; D is undetermined. This CDR3 contains 15 residues. The V gene's germline CDR1 is SGHDT and CDR2 YYEEEE. Trimming took off 0 bases at V and 1 base at J, with 10 bases between the two ends. The CDR3 DNA is TGTGCCAGCAGCTTGGACACAGAAACCCAAGAGACCCAGTACTTC. This codes for CASSLDTETQETQYF.

In its sample, this clonotype was seen many times. The rearrangement uses TRBV25-1 and TRBJ2-7, with D unresolved. This CDR3 has 10 residues. Germline CDR1 reads MGHDK; CDR2 reads SYGVNS. The ends were cut back, 10 bases at V and 0 bases at J, with 4 bases in the middle. The CDR3 nucleotides read TGTGCCACGGCCTCCTACGAGCAGTACTTC. Its translation: CATASYEQYF.

This clonotype was seen a few times. The rearrangement links TRBV5-5 to TRBJ1-4; tentatively, D is TRBD1 (5 bases). The V end lost 4 bases, the J end lost 3 bases, and 13 bases lay between the germline ends. Germline V gene data show CDR1 as SGHKS and CDR2 as YYEKEE (reference sequence). CDR3 length: 15 amino acids. In nucleotides, the CDR3 is TGTGCCAGCAGCACAACCCCGGGGGCTAATGAAAAACTGTTTTTT. Its translation is CASSTTPGANEKLFF.

The chain couples TRBV5-5 to TRBJ1-1; 9 positions agree with TRBD1. The CDR3 length is 18 residues. J lost 3 bases, V lost 3 bases, and 15 bases had no gene match. The germline V gene encodes CDR1 SGHKS and CDR2 YYEKEE (reference sequence). The CDR3, as DNA: TGTGCCAGCAGCTCCCGCGTTATTACAGGGGGCGAAGACACTGAAGCTTTCTTT. Amino acid sequence: CASSSRVITGGEDTEAFF.

CDR3 residues: CASSSKSGNSYNSPLHF. The CDR3 bases are TGTGCCAGCAGCTCCAAGAGCGGGAACTCCTATAATTCACCCCTCCACTTT. This chain links TRBV7-2 with TRBJ1-6; no firm D call. CDR1 SGHTA and CDR2 FQGNSA come from the germline V gene. Trimming took off 4 bases at V and 0 bases at J, with 13 bases between the two ends. This CDR3 spans 17 amino acids.

This clonotype has a count of ten or more. This sequence joins TRBV4-2 and TRBJ2-7, with TRBD2 matching over 8 bases. The V and J ends lost 5 bases and 2 bases, in that order; junction bases with no gene match: 2. This CDR3 region has 13 residues. The germline gives CDR1 LGHNA, CDR2 YNFKEQ. The CDR3, as DNA: TGTGCCAGCAGCGATAGCGGGGCCTACGAGCAGTACTTC. This gives the protein CASSDSGAYEQYF.

The genes are TRBV5-1 and TRBJ2-1; 7 bases fit TRBD2. V was pared by 2 bases and J by 2 bases, with 7 bases of the junction left unmatched. Germline V lookup: CDR1 SGHRS, CDR2 YFSETQ. This CDR3 is built from 16 residues. Here the CDR3 reads CASSFSSGVPYNEQFF. The CDR3 DNA reads TGCGCCAGCAGCTTCTCGAGCGGGGTACCCTACAATGAGCAGTTCTTC.

This clonotype was counted only a few times. The V and J genes are TRBV5-8 and TRBJ2-3; a possible D gene is TRBD2 (6 bases). Germline assignment: CDR1 SGHTS and CDR2 YDEGEE. The V end was cut by 0 bases, the J end by 5 bases, with 19 bases between. The CDR3 covers 17 residues. The DNA of the CDR3 is TGTGCCAGCAGCTTGGAGGGGTCGGGAGCTTCGGTAGATACGCAGTATTTT. The encoded protein is CASSLEGSGASVDTQYF.

About this clonotype: A much larger clonotype is one base distant, so this may be a read error. The V call is TRBV11-2, the J call TRBJ2-7; 12 positions match TRBD2. The CDR3 runs to 15 residues. Germline V gives CDR1 SGHAT, CDR2 FQNNGV. Unmatched junction bases numbered 5, after V lost 5 bases and J lost 3 bases. CDR3 in DNA: TGTGCCAGCAGCCAAAGGACTAGCGGGGACTACGAGCAGTACTTC. Protein sequence: CASSQRTSGDYEQYF.

This clonotype has at least ten counts. The V gene is TRBV19, the J gene TRBJ1-1; D not resolved. This CDR3 contains 15 residues. The germline CDR1 and CDR2 sequences are LNHDA and SQIVND (reference sequence). V was trimmed by 4 bases and J by 3 bases, leaving 15 bases between them. In DNA form, the CDR3 reads TGTGCCAGTAGTACCCGGACTCCATCGGACACTGAAGCTTTCTTT. Amino acids: CASSTRTPSDTEAFF.

The chain is built from TRBV6-5 and TRBJ2-7; D is unclear. This CDR3 contains 14 residues. Trimming took off 2 bases at V and 1 base at J, with 9 bases between the two ends. Germline assignment: CDR1 MNHEY and CDR2 SVGAGI. The CDR3 nucleotides are TGTGCCAGCAGTTACCGGCCAGAATCCTACGAGCAGTACTTC. This translates into CASSYRPESYEQYF.

This clonotype was recorded at least ten times. This chain uses TRBV27 with TRBJ2-6; D remains ambiguous. CDR3 length: 16 residues. Looked up from germline, CDR1 is MNHEY and CDR2 is SMNVEV (reference sequence). The V gene lost 5 bases and the J gene lost 0 bases, with 11 bases spanning the gap. CDR3 amino acids: CASSPLESSGANVLTF. In DNA, the CDR3 is TGTGCCAGCAGTCCTCTTGAGAGCTCTGGGGCCAACGTCCTGACTTTC.

This clonotype was counted at least ten times. The chain has TRBV12-3 or TRBV12-4 and TRBJ1-6; D call uncertain. This CDR3 has 13 residues. Between the trimmed V and J ends, which lost 0 bases and 9 bases, there was a span of 6 bases. CDR3: CASSLAAASPLHF. The CDR3 DNA is TGTGCCAGCAGTTTAGCGGCGGCTTCACCCCTCCACTTT.

This clonotype showed up just once. One end of the junction is discordant with germline, which a read error may explain. V gene TRBV30 combines with J gene TRBJ2-1; the D is unclear. Germline V CDR1 and CDR2: GTSNPN, SVGIG (reference sequence). The CDR3 is 12 residues long. CDR3 region: CAWNVVYSEQFF. CDR3 coding DNA: TGTGCCTGGAATGTTGTCTACAGTGAGCAGTTCTTC.

The rearrangement joins TRBV12-3 or TRBV12-4 to TRBJ2-2; possible D gene TRBD2, 6 bases. This CDR3 has 15 residues. With 11 bases removed from V and 1 base from J, the gap between germline ends came to 17 bases. The CDR3 coding sequence is TGTGCCGGCAAAATGAGGGGACTGAACACCGGGGAGCTGTTTTTT. Protein sequence: CAGKMRGLNTGELFF.

About this clonotype: A much larger clone differs by one base, so this may be a read error. The chain carries TRBV13 and TRBJ2-3, with 8 bases matching TRBD2. The CDR3 loop spans 16 amino acids. Germline assignment: CDR1 PRHDT and CDR2 FYEKMQ (reference sequence). DNA for the CDR3: TGTGCCCGCAGCTTATTTACTAGCGGAAACACAGATACGCAGTATTTT. The encoded protein is CARSLFTSGNTDTQYF.